This TCR beta chain comes out of a study of early T cells in non-severe SARS-CoV-2 infection. Study-level background: Chains were unpaired, as sequencing was done on bulk RNA from unsorted whole blood.

Points on this clonotype: Its specificity is unknown.

Germline CDR1 is MGHDK and CDR2 is SYGVNS. V lost 4 bases and J lost 2; bases outside the gene matches: 6. This CDR3 contains 15 residues. Researchers attached unique molecular identifiers to individual cDNA molecules. MiXCR was run by TCRdb on the 5' RACE reads, yielding one entry per CDR3 protein. The sample lists 69,000 or so distinct CDR3 sequences, roughly 9.5% occurring once. Overall study findings and caveats: Clonotype matching in VDJdb favored anti-spike CD8 responses and did not capture private and CD4 specificities.

The source material was whole blood. This receptor was identified in an adult who was a healthcare worker with PCR-confirmed SARS-CoV-2 infection or an uninfected control (not recorded which). The chain employs TRBV25-1 and TRBJ2-7; 9 nucleotides align to TRBD1. The CDR3 DNA is TGTGCCAGCAGTGGAACCGGGACAGGGACCTACGAGCAGTACTTC. Translation: CASSGTGTGTYEQYF.